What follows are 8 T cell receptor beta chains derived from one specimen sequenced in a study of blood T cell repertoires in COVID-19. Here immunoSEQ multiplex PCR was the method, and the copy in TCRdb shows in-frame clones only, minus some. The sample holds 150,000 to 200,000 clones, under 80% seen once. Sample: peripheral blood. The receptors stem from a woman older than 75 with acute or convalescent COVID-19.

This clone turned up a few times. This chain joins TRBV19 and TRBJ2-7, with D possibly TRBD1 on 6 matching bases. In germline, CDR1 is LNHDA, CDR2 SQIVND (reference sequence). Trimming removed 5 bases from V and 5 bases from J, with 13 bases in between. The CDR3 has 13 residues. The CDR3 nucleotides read TGTGCCAGTAGTGCTAACAGGGTAGACGAGCAGTACTTC. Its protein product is CASSANRVDEQYF.

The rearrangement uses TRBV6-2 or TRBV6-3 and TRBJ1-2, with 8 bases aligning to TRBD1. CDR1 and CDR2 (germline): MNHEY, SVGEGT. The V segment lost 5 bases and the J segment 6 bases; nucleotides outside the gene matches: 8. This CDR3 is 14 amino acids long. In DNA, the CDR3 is TGTGCCAGCAGTCCAGGGACAGGCTTTAATGGCTACACCTTC. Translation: CASSPGTGFNGYTF.

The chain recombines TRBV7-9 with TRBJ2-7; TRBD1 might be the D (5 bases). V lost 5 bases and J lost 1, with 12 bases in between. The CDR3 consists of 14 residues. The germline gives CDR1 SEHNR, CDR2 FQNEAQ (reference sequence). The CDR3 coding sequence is TGTGCCAGCAGCCTCGCACAGGTTTCCTACGAGCAGTACTTC. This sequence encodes CASSLAQVSYEQYF.

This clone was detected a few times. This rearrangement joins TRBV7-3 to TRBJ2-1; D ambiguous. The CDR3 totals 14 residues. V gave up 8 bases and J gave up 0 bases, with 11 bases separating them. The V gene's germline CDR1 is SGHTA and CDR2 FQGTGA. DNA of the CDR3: TGTGCCAGCGGCCAGGTCAGCTCCTACAATGAGCAGTTCTTC. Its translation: CASGQVSSYNEQFF.

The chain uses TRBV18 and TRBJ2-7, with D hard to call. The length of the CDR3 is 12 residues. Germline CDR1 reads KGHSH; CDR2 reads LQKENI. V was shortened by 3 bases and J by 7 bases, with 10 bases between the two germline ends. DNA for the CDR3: TGTGCCAGCTCACCGCTCCGGTATGAGCAGTACTTC. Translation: CASSPLRYEQYF.

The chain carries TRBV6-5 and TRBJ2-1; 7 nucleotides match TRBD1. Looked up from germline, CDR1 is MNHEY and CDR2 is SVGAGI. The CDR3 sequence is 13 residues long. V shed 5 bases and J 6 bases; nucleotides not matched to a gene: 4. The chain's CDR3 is CASSTYRGNEQFF. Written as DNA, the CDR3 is TGTGCCAGCAGTACCTACAGGGGCAATGAGCAGTTCTTC.

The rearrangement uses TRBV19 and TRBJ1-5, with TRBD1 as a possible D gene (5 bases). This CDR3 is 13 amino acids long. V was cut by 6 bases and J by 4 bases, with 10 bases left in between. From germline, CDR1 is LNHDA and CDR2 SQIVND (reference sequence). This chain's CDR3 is CASSSQDNQPQHF. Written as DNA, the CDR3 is TGTGCCAGTAGCTCACAGGATAATCAGCCCCAGCATTTT.

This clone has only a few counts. The CDR3 region is CASSSPRQGADTQYF. The CDR3 DNA reads TGTGCCAGCAGTTCACCCCGGCAGGGGGCTGATACGCAGTATTTT. The chain links TRBV6-5 to TRBJ2-3; 8 bases fit TRBD1. Trimming removed 4 bases from V and 6 bases from J; junction bases left unmatched: 9. The CDR3 totals 15 residues. Germline CDR1 is MNHEY and CDR2 is SVGAGI.